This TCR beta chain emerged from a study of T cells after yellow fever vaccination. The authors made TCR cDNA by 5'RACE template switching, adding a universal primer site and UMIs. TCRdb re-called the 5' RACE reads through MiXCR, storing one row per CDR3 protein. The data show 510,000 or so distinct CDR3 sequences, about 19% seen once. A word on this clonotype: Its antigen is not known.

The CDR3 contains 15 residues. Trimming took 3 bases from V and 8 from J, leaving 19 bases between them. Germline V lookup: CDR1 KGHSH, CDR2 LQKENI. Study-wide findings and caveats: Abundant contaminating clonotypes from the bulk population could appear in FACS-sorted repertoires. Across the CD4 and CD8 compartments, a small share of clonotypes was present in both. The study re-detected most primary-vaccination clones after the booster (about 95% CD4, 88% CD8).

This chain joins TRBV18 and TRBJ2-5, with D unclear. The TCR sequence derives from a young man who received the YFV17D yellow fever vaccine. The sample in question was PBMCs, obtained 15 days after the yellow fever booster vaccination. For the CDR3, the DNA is TGTGCCAGCTCACCCGAGGCAAGCTATAAGAGAACCCAGTACTTC. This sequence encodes CASSPEASYKRTQYF.